These 28 T cell receptor beta chains share one sample of origin, sequenced in a study of cytomegalovirus exposure and HLA in healthy donors. Some clones are missing from TCRdb's copy, which holds only in-frame ones; the method was immunoSEQ multiplex PCR. The sample has 60,000 or so clones, under 95% seen once. Sequencing was performed on PBMCs. These TCRs come from a young woman in good health and CMV-seronegative.

This rearrangement joins TRBV9 to TRBJ1-1; D might be TRBD1 (5 bases). The CDR3 sequence is 14 residues long. Germline V gene sequence: CDR1 SGDLS, CDR2 YYNGEE. V lost 3 bases and J 4 bases, leaving 13 bases between the germline ends. The CDR3 is CASSADILSTEAFF. CDR3 sequence (DNA): TGTGCCAGCAGCGCGGACATTTTGAGCACTGAAGCTTTCTTT. Combining the CDR3 with reference TRBV9 and TRBJ1-1 gives the whole variable domain DSGVTQTPKHLITATGQRVTLRCSPRSGDLSVYWYQQSLDQGLQFLIQYYNGEERAKGNILERFSAQQFPDLHSELNLSSLELGDSALYFCASSADILSTEAFFGQGTRLTVV.

This clone was picked up a small number of times. The chain combines TRBV18 with TRBJ1-2; TRBD1 is a possible D gene (5 bases). The CDR3 has 13 residues. Trimming left V 3 bases short and J 4 bases short, with 9 bases between. Germline V gene sequence: CDR1 KGHSH, CDR2 LQKENI. CDR3 region: CASSPTAIYGYTF. CDR3 nucleotide sequence: TGTGCCAGCTCACCGACAGCTATCTATGGCTACACCTTC.

The J gene is TRBJ1-1, the V gene TRBV10-3; a possible D gene is TRBD1 (5 bases). The CDR3 length is 12 residues. Deletions cut 11 bases from V and 6 bases from J, with 16 bases between. Germline loops: CDR1 ENHRY, CDR2 SYGVKD. CDR3 loop: CAAAREGAEAFF. CDR3 DNA: TGTGCCGCGGCCAGGGAAGGGGCTGAAGCTTTCTTT.

The chain joins TRBV7-2 to TRBJ2-6; 7 bases are shared with TRBD1. Losses at the gene ends were 5 bases for V and 3 bases for J; bases not matched to a gene: 10. The CDR3 is 17 residues long. Germline values: CDR1 SGHTA, CDR2 FQGNSA. The CDR3 nucleotides are TGTGCCAGCAGCCGCCGTGATACAGGGGTTGGGGCCAACGTCCTGACTTTC. Translating it yields CASSRRDTGVGANVLTF.

In this sample, this clone turned up once. The chain couples TRBV25-1 to TRBJ2-1, with a tentative D call TRBD2 (6 bases). Germline V gives CDR1 MGHDK, CDR2 SYGVNS. CDR3 size: 15 residues. V lost 5 bases and J lost 10, with 21 bases in between. CDR3 bases: TGTGCCAGCAGTTTGGGCGGGGAGAAACGGCGGGAGCAGTTCTTC. It codes for CASSLGGEKRREQFF.

The CDR3 sequence is CASSRQGDEQYF. The DNA of the CDR3 is TGTGCCAGCAGCCGACAGGGGGACGAGCAGTACTTC. This chain joins TRBV28 and TRBJ2-5, with 9 nucleotides matching TRBD1. TRBJ2-7 matches the DNA end more closely, so the J call is doubtful. From germline, CDR1 is MDHEN and CDR2 SYDVKM. The CDR3 is 12 residues long.

The rearrangement joins TRBV5-1 to TRBJ2-1; D perhaps matches TRBD1 (6 bases). Germline loops: CDR1 SGHRS, CDR2 YFSETQ. The CDR3 loop spans 13 amino acids. Trimming removed 1 base at V and 7 bases at J, with 9 bases between. CDR3 residues: CASSLTGKNEQFF. The DNA for the CDR3 is TGCGCCAGCAGCTTGACAGGGAAGAATGAGCAGTTCTTC.

This sequence joins TRBV2 and TRBJ2-1; D perhaps matches TRBD2 (5 bases). CDR3 length equals 14 residues. Germline loops: CDR1 SNHLY, CDR2 FYNNEI. The V end lost 8 bases, the J end lost 4 bases, and 15 bases lay between the germline ends. CDR3 coding DNA: TGTGCCAGCCTAGAGGGCGGAAATTACAATGAGCAGTTCTTC. Amino acid sequence: CASLEGGNYNEQFF.

This chain uses TRBV5-1 with TRBJ2-7; a weak D match, TRBD2 (5 bases). The CDR3 consists of 16 residues. V gave up 4 bases and J gave up 4 bases, with 21 bases separating them. Germline V gene sequence: CDR1 SGHRS, CDR2 YFSETQ. CDR3 in DNA: TGCGCCAGCAGCGAGGGTCGGCAAGGGTCTTGGTACGAGCAGTACTTC. This translates into CASSEGRQGSWYEQYF.

J is TRBJ1-3 and V is TRBV30; the match to TRBD1 covers 8 bases. Per the germline V gene, CDR1 is GTSNPN and CDR2 is SVGIG (reference sequence). J was trimmed by 4 bases and V by 5 bases; bases with no gene match: 1. The CDR3 spans 12 residues. The CDR3 protein is CAWDRGGNTIYF. CDR3 DNA: TGTGCCTGGGACAGGGGCGGAAACACCATATATTTT.

This clone was seen just once. V gene TRBV4-2 combines with J gene TRBJ1-1; 9 bases agree with TRBD1. Germline CDR1 LGHNA, CDR2 YNFKEQ. Trimming at V came to 3 bases and at J to 8 bases, leaving 13 bases not matched to a gene. The CDR3 has 16 residues. CDR3 bases: TGTGCCAGCAGCCAGGGAGGGGCACAGGGGGCTACCGAAGCTTTCTTT. Translation gives CASSQGGAQGATEAFF.

The chain carries TRBV28 and TRBJ2-1; possibly TRBD2 for D (6 bases). Germline CDR1 and CDR2: MDHEN and SYDVKM. The CDR3 is made up of 15 amino acids. Trimming removed 5 bases at V and 6 bases at J, with 17 bases between. The CDR3 region is CASSASGVAGNEQFF. The CDR3 DNA reads TGTGCCAGCAGTGCCTCGGGGGTGGCGGGCAATGAGCAGTTCTTC. The full variable domain, in which reference TRBV28 and TRBJ2-1 provide the parts outside the CDR3, is DVKVTQSSRYLVKRTGEKVFLECVQDMDHENMFWYRQDPGLGLRLIYFSYDVKMKEKGDIPEGYSVSREKKERFSLILESASTNQTSMYLCASSASGVAGNEQFFGPGTRLTVL.

The count of this clone is one. V gene TRBV7-6 combines with J gene TRBJ2-2, with 11 positions matching TRBD1. This CDR3 region has 16 residues. CDR1 is SGHVS, CDR2 FNYEAQ, per germline. V dropped 3 bases and J dropped 7; count of bases not matched to a gene: 7. CDR3 sequence reads: CASSLMGQGDGGELFF. For the CDR3, the DNA is TGTGCCAGCAGCTTGATGGGACAGGGGGATGGCGGGGAGCTGTTTTTT.

The V and J genes are TRBV7-2 and TRBJ1-2; 12 nucleotides line up with TRBD1. This CDR3 is built from 16 residues. The J segment lost 8 bases and the V segment lost 5 bases, leaving 12 bases of the junction unmatched. CDR1 SGHTA and CDR2 FQGNSA come from the germline V gene. Here the CDR3 reads CASSKIPGQGAHGYTF. As DNA, the CDR3 is TGTGCCAGCAGCAAAATTCCGGGACAGGGGGCGCACGGCTACACCTTC.

The V gene is TRBV2, the J gene TRBJ1-6; no clear D. CDR3 size: 14 residues. From germline, CDR1 is SNHLY and CDR2 FYNNEI. Trimming took off 5 bases at V and 9 bases at J, with 14 bases between the two ends. In nucleotides, the CDR3 is TGTGCCAGCAGTAATTCATGGAGAATTTCACCCCTCCACTTT. Amino acids: CASSNSWRISPLHF.

The DNA for the CDR3 is TGCGCCAGCAGCCAAGGGGGGGGCTTGAACAATGAGCAGTTCTTC. Translated, it gives CASSQGGGLNNEQFF. The chain is built from TRBV4-1 and TRBJ2-1; tentatively, D is TRBD2 (7 bases). CDR1 and CDR2 (germline): MGHRA, YSYEKL. Trimming shortened V by 1 base and J by 5 bases, and 12 bases separated the two germline ends. CDR3 length: 15 amino acids.

The V gene is TRBV5-6, the J gene TRBJ2-7, with D possibly matching TRBD2 (5 bases). V lost 2 bases and J lost 3, with 12 bases in between. The CDR3 has 14 amino acids. Germline V CDR1 and CDR2: SGHDT, YYEEEE. This chain's CDR3 is CASSFATGNYEQYF. The CDR3 DNA reads as TGTGCCAGCAGCTTCGCGACCGGGAACTACGAGCAGTACTTC.

The V gene is TRBV18, the J gene TRBJ1-2, with 7 bases identical to TRBD1. Germline V lookup: CDR1 KGHSH, CDR2 LQKENI. Trimming at V came to 6 bases and at J to 2 bases, leaving 9 bases not matched to a gene. The CDR3 is 15 residues long. The CDR3 reads CASSQKTGSNYGYTF. In nucleotides, the CDR3 is TGTGCCAGCTCCCAAAAGACAGGGAGCAACTATGGCTACACCTTC.

The chain joins TRBV10-2 to TRBJ2-7; no reliable D call. Germline CDR1 and CDR2: WSHSY and SAAADI. The CDR3 has 12 amino acids. V gave up 6 bases and J gave up 0 bases, with 6 bases separating them. The CDR3 sequence: CASSTSSYEQYF. The CDR3, as DNA: TGCGCCAGCAGCACCAGCTCCTACGAGCAGTACTTC.

This chain uses TRBV28 with TRBJ2-5, with a tentative D call TRBD2 (5 bases). Germline V gene data show CDR1 as MDHEN and CDR2 as SYDVKM. Trimming left V 6 bases short and J 1 base short, with 9 bases between. This CDR3 region has 13 residues. The CDR3 nucleotides are TGTGCCAGCAGGAGAGGGCCCCAAGAGACCCAGTACTTC. Amino acid sequence: CASRRGPQETQYF. The full variable domain, rest sourced from reference TRBV28 and TRBJ2-5, is DVKVTQSSRYLVKRTGEKVFLECVQDMDHENMFWYRQDPGLGLRLIYFSYDVKMKEKGDIPEGYSVSREKKERFSLILESASTNQTSMYLCASRRGPQETQYFGPGTRLLVL.

This clone was picked up a small number of times. J is TRBJ2-2 and V is TRBV29-1, with TRBD2 identical over 8 bases. After removal of 5 bases from V and 3 bases from J, the junction contained 5 bases not matched to a gene. The CDR3 contains 14 residues. Germline V CDR1 and CDR2: SQVTM, ANQGSEA. The CDR3 region has the DNA TGCAGCGTTCGGGGGGGGGTTGACACCGGGGAGCTGTTTTTT. The encoded protein is CSVRGGVDTGELFF.

This clone was observed once. V and J are TRBV18 and TRBJ1-6, with TRBD1 matching 9 bases. This CDR3 comprises 14 residues. The V and J ends lost 6 bases and 8 bases, in that order; junction bases with no gene match: 5. Germline V gene lookup returns CDR1 KGHSH and CDR2 LQKENI. DNA of the CDR3: TGTGCCAGCTCCGGACAGGGGAAGGATTCACCCCTCCACTTT. Protein sequence: CASSGQGKDSPLHF.

The chain recombines TRBV30 with TRBJ1-1; TRBD1 is a possible D gene (5 bases). Germline CDR1 GTSNPN, CDR2 SVGIG (reference sequence). V lost 2 bases to trimming and J lost 1 base, with 8 bases between them. The CDR3 contains 13 residues. In DNA form, the CDR3 reads TGTGCCTGGAGTAGTCAGGGGAACACTGAAGCTTTCTTT. The encoded protein is CAWSSQGNTEAFF.

The J gene is TRBJ2-7, the V gene TRBV10-3; a possible D gene is TRBD1 (6 bases). Trimming cost V 3 bases and J 6 bases, with 12 bases left between them. Germline-derived CDR1 and CDR2 are ENHRY and SYGVKD. This CDR3 spans 13 amino acids. The chain's CDR3 is CAISEGRGVEQYF. The CDR3 nucleotides are TGTGCCATCAGTGAAGGCAGGGGTGTCGAGCAGTACTTC.

This chain joins TRBV28 and TRBJ1-2; TRBD1 aligns across 10 bases. Per germline, CDR1 MDHEN and CDR2 SYDVKM. Trimming cost V 0 bases and J 6 bases; bases outside gene matches: 4. The CDR3 length is 15 residues. The CDR3 reads CASSLWGQGTHGYTF. The CDR3 bases are TGTGCCAGCAGTTTATGGGGACAGGGGACCCATGGCTACACCTTC.

This chain links TRBV5-8 with TRBJ1-2; D possibly corresponds to TRBD1 (5 bases). This CDR3 comprises 20 residues. Trimming left V 4 bases short and J 0 bases short, with 28 bases between. The V gene's germline CDR1 is SGHTS and CDR2 YDEGEE. The CDR3 DNA sequence: TGTGCCAGCAGCCCGACCGGGAGCGACAGTTATTACGGGGCTAACTATGGCTACACCTTC. It specifies CASSPTGSDSYYGANYGYTF.

V usage is TRBV18 and J usage is TRBJ2-5, with 10 bases lining up with TRBD2. Trimming at V came to 3 bases and at J to 2 bases, leaving 6 bases not matched to a gene. The CDR3 length is 16 residues. Germline V gene data show CDR1 as KGHSH and CDR2 as LQKENI. CDR3 protein: CASSPLLSGRQETQYF. Written as DNA, the CDR3 is TGTGCCAGCTCACCGTTGCTTAGCGGGAGGCAAGAGACCCAGTACTTC.

This chain joins TRBV6-1 and TRBJ2-1, with D tentatively TRBD1 (6 bases). The CDR3 is 13 residues long. Germline V gives CDR1 MNHNS, CDR2 SASEGT. With 5 bases removed from V and 4 bases from J, the gap between germline ends came to 9 bases. CDR3 bases: TGTGCCAGCAGTCTGGACAGTTACAATGAGCAGTTCTTC. Amino acids: CASSLDSYNEQFF.